These 26 T cell receptor beta chains came from one sample sequenced in a study of metastatic and nonmetastatic thyroid tumors. TCRdb called clones again from the PCR reads with MiXCR. The sample shows 23,000 or so clones, about a quarter of them seen only once. Every patient underwent thyroid surgery untreated. Specimen: tumor tissue. Receptors were obtained from a female donor with papillary thyroid cancer or a benign thyroid nodule (not recorded which). Some clones in this sample may be carry-over from other donors' samples.

This clone is medium-sized. The chain carries TRBV2 and TRBJ1-6; TRBD1 matches at 11 bases. This CDR3 has 15 amino acids. J was trimmed by 10 bases and V by 4 bases; bases with no gene match: 6. In germline, CDR1 is SNHLY, CDR2 FYNNEI. CDR3 DNA sequence: TGTGCCAGCAGTGGGGGGACAGGGGGTGGCTCACCCCTCCACTTT. Protein product: CASSGGTGGGSPLHF.

This clone was counted a few times. Just one base apart from a much larger clone, this may be a read error. The chain couples TRBV5-6 to TRBJ1-1; D remains ambiguous. Trimming left V 4 bases short and J 7 bases short, with 8 bases between. This CDR3 region has 11 residues. From germline, CDR1 is SGHDT and CDR2 YYEEEE. The CDR3 loop reads CASSRAYEAFF. Here the CDR3 DNA reads TGTGCCAGCAGCAGAGCCTATGAAGCTTTCTTT. Full variable domain (rest looked up from reference TRBV5-6 and TRBJ1-1): DAGVTQSPTHLIKTRGQQVTLRCSPKSGHDTVSWYQQALGQGPQFIFQYYEEEERQRGNFPDRFSGHQFPNYSSELNVNALLLGDSALYLCASSRAYEAFFGQGTRLTVV.

This clone appeared a few times. The rearrangement uses TRBV20-1 and TRBJ1-4; the match to TRBD1 covers 7 bases. The CDR3 has 17 residues. Germline values: CDR1 DFQATT, CDR2 SNEGSKA (reference sequence). Trimming removed 1 base from V and 3 bases from J; junction bases left unmatched: 11. The CDR3 DNA sequence: TGCAGTGCTAGAGTTGTGACAGGGACATGGGCTAATGAAAAACTGTTTTTT. Amino acids: CSARVVTGTWANEKLFF.

By sample share, this clone is medium-sized. V and J are TRBV6-5 and TRBJ1-3; no clear D. Germline V CDR1 and CDR2: MNHEY, SVGAGI. Deletions cut 2 bases from V and 0 bases from J, with 8 bases between. The CDR3 has 15 amino acids. The CDR3 bases are TGTGCCAGCAGTTACCAGCGGAGCTCTGGAAACACCATATATTTT. Its protein is CASSYQRSSGNTIYF.

Comments on this clone: One end of the junction does not line up with germline, which may come from a read error. The rearrangement links TRBV7-8 to TRBJ1-5; the D gene is possibly TRBD1 (6 bases). Per germline, CDR1 SGHVS and CDR2 FQNEAQ. The CDR3 has 16 residues. In DNA form, the CDR3 reads TGTGCCATCAGCTCTACAGGGTTGGGTAGCAATCAGCCCCAGCATTTT. This sequence encodes CAISSTGLGSNQPQHF.

Only a few counts were recorded for this clone. Given a much more abundant clone one base away, this may be a read error. V and J are TRBV29-1 and TRBJ1-1; weak D call: TRBD1 (5 bases). The CDR3 has 10 amino acids. V dropped 3 bases and J dropped 9 bases, with 8 bases sitting between them. Germline V CDR1 and CDR2: SQVTM, ANQGSEA. The DNA of the CDR3 is TGCAGCGTTGAGGAGGGACAAGCTTTCTTT. Translating it yields CSVEEGQAFF.

DNA for the CDR3: TGTGCCAGCAGCTTAGTCCCGCGGGTCGTGAACACTGAAGCTTTCTTT. As protein: CASSLVPRVVNTEAFF. The chain carries TRBV13 and TRBJ1-1; no definite D call. This CDR3 spans 16 amino acids. V shed 1 base and J shed 0 bases, with 12 bases lying between them. In germline, CDR1 is PRHDT, CDR2 FYEKMQ (reference sequence).

By frequency in the sample, this clone is medium-sized. The CDR3 DNA sequence: TGTGCCAGCGGAATCTACAGGGGTATAGCTTTCTTT. It specifies CASGIYRGIAFF. V is TRBV6-1 and J is TRBJ1-1; 7 bases fit TRBD1. V was clipped by 8 bases and J by 10 bases; unmatched bases: 10. The germline CDR1 and CDR2 sequences are MNHNS and SASEGT. This CDR3 is 12 amino acids long.

The chain couples TRBV5-5 to TRBJ2-1; 9 bases fit TRBD1. The CDR3 spans 14 residues. V lost 0 bases, J lost 8 bases, and 3 bases stayed unmatched. CDR1 and CDR2 from the germline V gene are SGHKS and YYEKEE (reference sequence). The CDR3 bases are TGTGCCAGCAGCTTGGGGACAGGGGAGGATGAGCAGTTCTTC. Amino acids: CASSLGTGEDEQFF.

The V gene is TRBV9, the J gene TRBJ2-3; no clear D gene. The CDR3 covers 14 residues. Germline CDR1 and CDR2: SGDLS and YYNGEE. V dropped 6 bases and J dropped 4 bases, with 15 bases sitting between them. CDR3 in DNA: TGTGCCAGCATCGAGAGTGGAGTTGCAGATACGCAGTATTTT. This translates into CASIESGVADTQYF.

This clone was seen repeatedly, ten times or more. This chain uses TRBV6-4 with TRBJ1-6; D gene ambiguous. The V gene lost 0 bases and the J gene lost 7 bases, with 4 bases spanning the gap. This CDR3 comprises 13 residues. Germline CDR1 is MRHNA and CDR2 is SNTAGT. CDR3 nucleotides: TGTGCCAGCAGTGACTCGACAAATTCACCCCTCCACTTT. Its protein product is CASSDSTNSPLHF.

This clone was seen ten or more times. This may be a read error, as it is one base from a much larger clone. V and J are TRBV19 and TRBJ2-3; D call uncertain. The CDR3 consists of 14 residues. Germline V gene sequence: CDR1 LNHDA, CDR2 SQIVND (reference sequence). The CDR3 region has the DNA TGTGTCAGTAGTCATGGACCAAGCACAGATACGCAGTATTTT. This encodes CVSSHGPSTDTQYF. Full variable domain (remainder filled in from reference TRBV19 and TRBJ2-3): DGGITQSPKYLFRKEGQNVTLSCEQNLNHDAMYWYRQDPGQGLRLIYYSQIVNDFQKGDIAEGYSVSREKKESFPLTVTSAQKNPTAFYLCVSSHGPSTDTQYFGPGTRLTVL.

This clone counts as medium-sized. The V gene is TRBV5-1, the J gene TRBJ2-7, with a tentative D call TRBD1 (5 bases). This CDR3 has 17 amino acids. The V end was cut by 0 bases, the J end by 3 bases, with 19 bases between. Per germline, CDR1 SGHRS and CDR2 YFSETQ. As DNA, the CDR3 is TGCGCCAGCAGCTTGGTCGCAGGGAACTTACTTCACTACGAGCAGTACTTC. Its protein is CASSLVAGNLLHYEQYF. The full variable domain, completed using reference TRBV5-1 and TRBJ2-7, is KAGVTQTPRYLIKTRGQQVTLSCSPISGHRSVSWYQQTPGQGLQFLFEYFSETQRNKGNFPGRFSGRQFSNSRSEMNVSTLELGDSALYLCASSLVAGNLLHYEQYFGPGTRLTVT.

This clone was seen many times. The rearrangement joins TRBV7-2 to TRBJ2-5; TRBD1 is a possible D gene (7 bases). CDR3 length: 14 residues. CDR1 and CDR2 (germline): SGHTA, FQGNSA. V was pared by 1 base and J by 4 bases, with 10 bases between. The CDR3 reads CASSLDQGGETQYF. In DNA form, the CDR3 reads TGTGCCAGCAGCTTAGATCAGGGGGGAGAGACCCAGTACTTC.

Note on this clone: One end of the junction is discordant with germline, which a read error may explain. V gene TRBV2 combines with J gene TRBJ1-5; 8 bases fit TRBD1. The CDR3 has 14 amino acids. Germline V gene sequence: CDR1 SNHLY, CDR2 FYNNEI. In DNA, the CDR3 is TGTGCCAGCATTCTTGACAGGGGATTCACGCCCCAGAATTTT. Its translation: CASILDRGFTPQNF.

The J gene is TRBJ2-3, the V gene TRBV11-1; unclear D gene. Germline lookup yields CDR1 SGHAT and CDR2 FQDESV (reference sequence). Trimming left V 6 bases short and J 6 bases short, with 25 bases between. This CDR3 comprises 17 residues. CDR3 sequence reads: CASSNPTDPSSRDTQYF. The CDR3 DNA reads as TGTGCCAGCAGTAACCCCACGGACCCCAGCTCGAGGGATACGCAGTATTTT.

A single count supports this clone. This sequence joins TRBV7-9 and TRBJ2-4; D call uncertain. CDR1 is SEHNR and CDR2 is FQNEAQ in the germline V gene (reference sequence). The CDR3 is 17 amino acids. V was shortened by 1 base and J by 0 bases, with 13 bases between the two germline ends. Here the CDR3 reads CASSLDCPREAKNIQYF. CDR3 coding DNA: TGTGCCAGCAGCTTAGATTGTCCTAGAGAAGCCAAAAACATTCAGTACTTC.

Ten or more counts support this clone. The chain has TRBV6-6 and TRBJ2-1; perhaps TRBD1 as D (5 bases). Germline V gives CDR1 MNHNY, CDR2 SVGAGI (reference sequence). Between the trimmed V and J ends, which lost 2 bases and 4 bases, there was a span of 12 bases. This CDR3 spans 15 amino acids. The CDR3 nucleotides read TGTGCCAGCAGTTACAAGGGGCCCCTTTACAATGAGCAGTTCTTC. Translated: CASSYKGPLYNEQFF.

This clone counts as medium-sized (0.01 to 0.1%). This chain uses TRBV27 with TRBJ1-1, with TRBD1 matching over 8 bases. The CDR3 spans 15 residues. Germline CDR1 and CDR2: MNHEY and SMNVEV (reference sequence). Unmatched junction bases numbered 9, after V lost 2 bases and J lost 7 bases. The CDR3 sequence is CASSLTRGLLNEAFF. CDR3 in DNA: TGTGCCAGCAGTTTAACCAGGGGGCTTTTGAATGAAGCTTTCTTT.

For this clone: A much bigger clone sits one base away, suggesting this may be a read error. This chain joins TRBV14 and TRBJ2-1; D is unresolved. The CDR3 loop spans 16 amino acids. Germline V gives CDR1 SGHDN, CDR2 FVKESK. Trimming pared 4 bases from V and 2 bases from J, leaving 15 bases between. The CDR3 protein is CASSPNGCPAYNEQFF. The CDR3 DNA reads as TGTGCCAGCAGCCCCAACGGGTGTCCCGCCTACAATGAGCAGTTCTTC.

Worth noting for this clone: One end of the junction is discordant with germline, which a read error may explain. V gene TRBV6-1 combines with J gene TRBJ1-4, with 9 bases aligning to TRBD1. Germline V gene lookup returns CDR1 MNHNS and CDR2 SASEGT. This CDR3 comprises 16 residues. This chain's CDR3 is CASRTGQGFPNGKLFF. The CDR3 bases are TGTGCCAGCAGGACGGGACAGGGTTTCCCTAATGGAAAACTGTTTTTT.

This clone was picked up many times. The CDR3 is CASSQPTGGYGYTF. The CDR3 DNA follows: TGTGCCAGCAGCCAACCGACAGGGGGTTATGGCTACACCTTC. The chain recombines TRBV3-1 with TRBJ1-2, with TRBD1 matching 9 bases. The CDR3 has 14 amino acids. Germline V gene sequence: CDR1 LGHDT, CDR2 YNNKEL (reference sequence). V gave up 2 bases and J gave up 5 bases; unmatched junction bases: 3.

This clone was detected ten times or more. The rearrangement uses TRBV20-1 and TRBJ2-3; D is perhaps TRBD2 (6 bases). This CDR3 contains 14 residues. Trimming removed 2 bases at V and 4 bases at J, with 13 bases between. Per germline, CDR1 DFQATT and CDR2 SNEGSKA (reference sequence). DNA for the CDR3: TGCAGTGCTAGATCATCACTAGCTCCAGATACGCAGTATTTT. It is translated as CSARSSLAPDTQYF.

The chain joins TRBV5-1 to TRBJ2-1, with D tentatively TRBD2 (5 bases). Germline assignment: CDR1 SGHRS and CDR2 YFSETQ. Trimming pared 0 bases from V and 4 bases from J, leaving 11 bases between. This CDR3 spans 15 amino acids. In nucleotides, the CDR3 is TGCGCCAGCAGCTTGGGTGCGGGTTGGTACAATGAGCAGTTCTTC. It codes for CASSLGAGWYNEQFF.

Note on this clone: This sequence may be a read error, since a much larger clone differs from it by one base. The CDR3 here is CASSSDSGSGGYTF. Written as DNA, the CDR3 is TGTGCCAGCAGTTCCGACAGTGGGTCCGGTGGCTACACCTTC. The rearrangement links TRBV6-2 or TRBV6-3 to TRBJ1-2, with D possibly TRBD1 on 5 matching bases. V dropped 4 bases and J dropped 7 bases, with 16 bases sitting between them. This CDR3 region has 14 residues. From germline, CDR1 is MNHEY and CDR2 SVGEGT.

This clone came up once. The chain is built from TRBV7-9 and TRBJ1-2; D is undetermined. V gave up 1 base and J gave up 10 bases, with 16 bases separating them. Germline V lookup: CDR1 SEHNR, CDR2 FQNEAQ (reference sequence). The CDR3 is 14 residues long. As DNA, the CDR3 is TGTGCCAGCAGCTTAGATGGGTCTGCGGGTGTCTACACCTTC. It translates to CASSLDGSAGVYTF. Supplemented by reference TRBV7-9 and TRBJ1-2, the full variable domain reads DTGVSQNPRHKITKRGQNVTFRCDPISEHNRLYWYRQTLGQGPEFLTYFQNEAQLEKSRLLSDRFSAERPKGSFSTLEIQRTEQGDSAMYLCASSLDGSAGVYTFGSGTRLTVV.